This TCR beta chain was sequenced during a study of long-term antiretroviral therapy in people with HIV. The authors ran the immunoSEQ assay, v3.0, at survey level. Repertoires were generated with immunoSEQ multiplex PCR, while TCRdb's copy carries only in-frame clones and drops some. The sample carries approximately 28,000 clones, roughly 85% recorded once. This clone was seen a handful of times. CDR1 is GTSNPN and CDR2 is SVGIG in the germline V gene (reference sequence). The CDR3 extends over 12 amino acids. V lost 0 bases and J 6 bases, leaving 8 bases between the germline ends. This sample comprised unsorted PBMCs, obtained 0.8 years before starting antiretroviral therapy. The receptor was isolated from a man aged 18-30 years with HIV. The chain employs TRBV30 and TRBJ1-1, with D unclear. CDR3 in DNA: TGTGCCTGGAGTGTGTTCAGTGCTGAAGCTTTCTTT. Translated: CAWSVFSAEAFF.